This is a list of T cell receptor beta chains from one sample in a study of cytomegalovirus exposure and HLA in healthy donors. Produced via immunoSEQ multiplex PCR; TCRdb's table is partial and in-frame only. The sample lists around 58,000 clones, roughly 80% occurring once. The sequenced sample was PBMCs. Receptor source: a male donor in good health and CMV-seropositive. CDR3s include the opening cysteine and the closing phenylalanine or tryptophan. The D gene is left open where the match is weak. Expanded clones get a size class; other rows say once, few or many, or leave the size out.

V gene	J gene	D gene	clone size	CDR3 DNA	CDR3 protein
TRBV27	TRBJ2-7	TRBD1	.	TGTGCCACCTCGACAGGGGGCTACGAGCAGTACTTC	CATSTGGYEQYF
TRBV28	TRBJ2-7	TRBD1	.	TGTGCCAGCGGACAGGGTTCCTACGAGCAGTACTTC	CASGQGSYEQYF
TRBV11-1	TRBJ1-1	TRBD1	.	TGTGCCAGCAGCTCCAGACAGGGGGTGTTGAACACTGAAGCTTTCTTT	CASSSRQGVLNTEAFF
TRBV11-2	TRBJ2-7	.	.	TGTGCCAGCAGTATACAGGGTGGTGAGCAGTACTTC	CASSIQGGEQYF
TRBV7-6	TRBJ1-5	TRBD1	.	TGTGCCAGCAGCGGGGGGACAGGGTCTGCCAATCAGCCCCAGCATTTT	CASSGGTGSANQPQHF
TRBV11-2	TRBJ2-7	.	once	TGTGCCAGCAGCGCCAACAGGGACTACGAGCAGTACTTC	CASSANRDYEQYF
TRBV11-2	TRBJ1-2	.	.	TGTGCCAGCAGCTTAGGGGGCAAGGAGTCTGGCACCTTC	CASSLGGKESGTF
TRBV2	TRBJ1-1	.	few	TGTGCCAGCAGTTATGGTATTGGCCGTCCGAACACTGAAGCTTTCTTT	CASSYGIGRPNTEAFF
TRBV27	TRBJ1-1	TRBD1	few	TGTGCCAGCAGTTTGACAGGGGGCGCGAACACTGAAGCTTTCTTT	CASSLTGGANTEAFF
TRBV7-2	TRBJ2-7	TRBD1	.	TGTGCCAGCAGCACGTCGACAGGGTGGTACGAGCAGTACTTC	CASSTSTGWYEQYF
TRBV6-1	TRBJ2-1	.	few	TGTGCCAGCAGTGAATTACAGAGCTCCTACAATGAGCAGTTCTTC	CASSELQSSYNEQFF
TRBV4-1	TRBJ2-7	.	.	TGCGCCAGCAGCCAAGGAGGACAGACCTACGAGCAGTACTTC	CASSQGGQTYEQYF
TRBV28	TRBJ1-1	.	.	TGTGCCAGCAGTTTCGGGAACACTGAAGCTTTCTTT	CASSFGNTEAFF
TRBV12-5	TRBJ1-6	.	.	TGTGCTAGTGGTACCAATTACAGGGTAACACCCCTCCACTTT	CASGTNYRVTPLHF
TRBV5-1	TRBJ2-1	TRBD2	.	TGCGCCAGCAGCCTGACGATTAGCGGGCGGACCCCCTACAATGAGCAGTTCTTC	CASSLTISGRTPYNEQFF
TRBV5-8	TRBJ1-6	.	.	TGTGCCAGCAGCTTGGGACGGGAGAATTCACCCCTCCACTTT	CASSLGRENSPLHF
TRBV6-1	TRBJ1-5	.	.	TGTGCCAGCAGTGAGGGCCGCAATCAGCCCCAGCATTTT	CASSEGRNQPQHF
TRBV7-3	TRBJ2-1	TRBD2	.	TGTGCCAGCAGCTTACCCCCCCTGGCTAGCGGGGGGAGGTTCTGGAATGAGCAGTTCTTC	CASSLPPLASGGRFWNEQFF
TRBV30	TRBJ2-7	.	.	TGTGCCTTTACCCGAGGGGCGGGGTACGAGCAGTACTTC	CAFTRGAGYEQYF
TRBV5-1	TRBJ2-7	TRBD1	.	TGCGCCAGCAGCCTAGGGACAGGGGCCTACGAGCAGTACTTC	CASSLGTGAYEQYF
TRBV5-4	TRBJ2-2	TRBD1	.	TGTGCCAGCAGCTTGGTGGGACAGGGGAACACCGGGGAGCTGTTTTTT	CASSLVGQGNTGELFF
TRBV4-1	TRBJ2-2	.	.	TGCGCCAGCAGCCAAGCGGTGAGAAACACCGGGGAGCTGTTTTTT	CASSQAVRNTGELFF
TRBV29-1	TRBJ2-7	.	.	TGCAGCGTTCGGGTGACAGCAGCCTACGAGCAGTACTTC	CSVRVTAAYEQYF
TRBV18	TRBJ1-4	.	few	TGTGCCAGCTCACCTTTTCCTTCCCTCCGCAAACTTACAACTAATGAAAAACTGTTTTTT	CASSPFPSLRKLTTNEKLFF
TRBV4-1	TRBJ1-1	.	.	TGCGCCAGCAGCCAAGAACCGGGAGACCTTAGGGCTGAAGCTTTCTTT	CASSQEPGDLRAEAFF
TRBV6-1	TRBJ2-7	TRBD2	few	TGTGCCAGCAGTGATAGCGGGGGACCCTACGAGCAGTACTTC	CASSDSGGPYEQYF
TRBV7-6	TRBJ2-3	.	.	TGTGCCAGCAGCTTAGTTCTCGGTCCTAGCACAGATACGCAGTATTTT	CASSLVLGPSTDTQYF
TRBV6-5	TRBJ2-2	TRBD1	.	TGTGCCAGCAGCTGGGACAGGGCGAACACCGGGGAGCTGTTTTTT	CASSWDRANTGELFF
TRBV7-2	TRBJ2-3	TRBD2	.	TGTGCCAGCGCCCCAAAAGGGACTAGCGGGGGGAGGGTAGATACGCAGTATTTT	CASAPKGTSGGRVDTQYF
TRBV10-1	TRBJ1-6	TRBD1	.	TGCGCCAGCACCTGGACAGGGTGGAATAATTCACCCCTCCACTTT	CASTWTGWNNSPLHF
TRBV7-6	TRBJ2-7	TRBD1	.	TGTGCCAGCAGCTTAGGGACAGGGCCCGAGCAGTACTTC	CASSLGTGPEQYF
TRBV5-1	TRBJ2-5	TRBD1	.	TGCGCCAGCAGCTTGGTTACGTCAGGGGGCGTAAAGACCCAGTACTTC	CASSLVTSGGVKTQYF
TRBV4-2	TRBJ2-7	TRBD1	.	TGTGCCAGCAGCCCGAAGGGGGACAGCCACGAGCAGTACTTC	CASSPKGDSHEQYF
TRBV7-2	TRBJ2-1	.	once	TGTGCCAGCAGCACGGGCGGGGCTCCAGGGGAGCAGTTCTTC	CASSTGGAPGEQFF
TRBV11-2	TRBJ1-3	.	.	TGTGCCAGCAGCTTGACGGACATCGGGCTCATATATTTT	CASSLTDIGLIYF
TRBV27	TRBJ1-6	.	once	TGTGCCAGCAGTTCGGCAGGGCGTTCACCCCTCCACTTT	CASSSAGRSPLHF
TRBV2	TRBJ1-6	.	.	TGTGCCAGCAGAACTCCACCTCTCACCCTCCACTTT	CASRTPPLTLHF
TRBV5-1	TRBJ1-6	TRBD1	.	TGCGCCAGCAGCGCGGGACAGGGGAAATTAGGTTCACCCCTCCACTTT	CASSAGQGKLGSPLHF
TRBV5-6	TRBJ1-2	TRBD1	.	TGTGCCAGCAGCCTAGGGACAGGGGGCGCCGGCTACACCTTC	CASSLGTGGAGYTF
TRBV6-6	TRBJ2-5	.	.	TGTGCCAGCAGTTACCTGACGGGGTATGAGCAGTACTTC	CASSYLTGYEQYF
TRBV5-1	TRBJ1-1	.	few	TGCGCCAGCAGCCCACCAGGGAACACTGAAGCTTTCTTT	CASSPPGNTEAFF
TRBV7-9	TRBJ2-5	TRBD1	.	TGTGCCAGCAGCTTACCGACAGGGAAGGTGGCCCAGTACTTC	CASSLPTGKVAQYF
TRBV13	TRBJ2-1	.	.	TGTGCCAGCAGCACCTTTCCAAAGACAAGAGTGTCCTACAATGAGCAGTTCTTC	CASSTFPKTRVSYNEQFF
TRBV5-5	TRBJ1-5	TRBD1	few	TGTGCCAGCAGCACCGGGACAGAAAGCAATCAGCCCCAGCATTTT	CASSTGTESNQPQHF
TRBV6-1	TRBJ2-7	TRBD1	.	TGTGCCAGCAGTGACGGGACAGGGCTAGGCTACGAGCAGTACTTC	CASSDGTGLGYEQYF
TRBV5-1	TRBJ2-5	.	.	TGCGCCAGCAGCTTGTTGGCGCAGGGCCAAGAGACCCAGTACTTC	CASSLLAQGQETQYF
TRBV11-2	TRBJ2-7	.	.	TGTGCCAGCAGCCTCCGGGGCGAGCAGTACTTC	CASSLRGEQYF
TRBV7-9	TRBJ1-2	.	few	TGTGCCAGCAGCTTAGTCGGGATTAACTATGGCTACACCTTC	CASSLVGINYGYTF
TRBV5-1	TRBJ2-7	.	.	TGCGCCAGCAGTCTCCTAACAGGGTCCTACGAGCAGTACTTC	CASSLLTGSYEQYF
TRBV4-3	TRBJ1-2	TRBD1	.	TGCGCCAGCAGCCAAGGGGCTGGGACAGCTGCTGGCTACACCTTC	CASSQGAGTAAGYTF
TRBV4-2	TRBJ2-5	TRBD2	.	TGTGCCAGCAGCCAAGATCGGAGCGGGGGTAGTGAGACCCAGTACTTC	CASSQDRSGGSETQYF
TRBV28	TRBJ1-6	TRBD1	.	TGTGCCAGCAGTCCGAACACAGGGGTGCTTAATTCACCCCTCCACTTT	CASSPNTGVLNSPLHF
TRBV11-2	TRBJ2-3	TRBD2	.	TGTGCCAGCAGCTTCGGAGCGGGGGTGGGAGATACGCAGTATTTT	CASSFGAGVGDTQYF
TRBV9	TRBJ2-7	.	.	TGTGCCAGCAGCGTAGAGGCAGGGGCCTACGAGCAGTACTTC	CASSVEAGAYEQYF
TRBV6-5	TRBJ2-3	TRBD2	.	TGTGCCAGCAGTGCTAGGACTAGCCGCCGTACGCAGTATTTT	CASSARTSRRTQYF
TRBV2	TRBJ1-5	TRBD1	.	TGTGCCAGCAGTGAAAGGCTCAGACGGGACAGCACCTATAGCAATCAGCCCCAGCATTTT	CASSERLRRDSTYSNQPQHF
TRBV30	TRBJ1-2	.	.	TGTGCCTGGAGCTCTACAGCTTGGTCAGGCTCTAATGGCTACACCTTC	CAWSSTAWSGSNGYTF